Listed below are T cell receptor beta chains from one sample, sequenced in a study of T cell repertoires in cytomegalovirus infection. These receptors lack a known antigen. TCRdb redid the calling of the reads with MiXCR, one entry per CDR3 protein. The sample holds 360,000 or so distinct CDR3 sequences, roughly a third seen once. Material: cultured PBMCs, obtained from culture after CMV antigen stimulation. These receptors all stem from a human donor in good health (CMV status not recorded). Some clones in this sample may be carry-over from other donors' samples. CDR3s leave out the opening cysteine and the closing phenylalanine or tryptophan. The order of the fields is J gene, V gene, clone size, CDR3 protein. Expanded clones get a size class; other rows say once, few or many, or leave the size out.

j_call: TRBJ2-7; v_call: TRBV6-5; clone_size: NA; cdr3_aa: ASSYYVGQVTYEQY
j_call: TRBJ2-1; v_call: TRBV7-4; clone_size: few; cdr3_aa: ASSLPRWGNEQF
j_call: TRBJ1-6; v_call: TRBV12-3/TRBV12-4; clone_size: few; cdr3_aa: ASSFWGSGSPLH
j_call: TRBJ1-2; v_call: TRBV5-1; clone_size: NA; cdr3_aa: ASSPEGHGYT
j_call: TRBJ2-2; v_call: TRBV7-2; clone_size: many; cdr3_aa: ASSLDLLDTGELF
j_call: TRBJ2-5; v_call: TRBV2; clone_size: NA; cdr3_aa: ASSVSGGGETQY
j_call: TRBJ2-1; v_call: TRBV6-6; clone_size: NA; cdr3_aa: ASNAGTGSNEQF
j_call: TRBJ1-3; v_call: TRBV4-1; clone_size: NA; cdr3_aa: ASSQPGQGKGVY
j_call: TRBJ2-3; v_call: TRBV7-2; clone_size: NA; cdr3_aa: ASSLDQLGTDTQY
j_call: TRBJ2-7; v_call: TRBV28; clone_size: NA; cdr3_aa: ASSFGTSPIDEQY
j_call: TRBJ2-6; v_call: TRBV19; clone_size: NA; cdr3_aa: ASAGISGANVLT
j_call: TRBJ2-2; v_call: TRBV11-2; clone_size: NA; cdr3_aa: ASSLKLTGELF
j_call: TRBJ2-1; v_call: TRBV7-3; clone_size: NA; cdr3_aa: ASSFNPGTGRYNEQF
j_call: TRBJ1-1; v_call: TRBV2; clone_size: NA; cdr3_aa: ASTRDIAAF
j_call: TRBJ2-5; v_call: TRBV6-6; clone_size: many; cdr3_aa: ASSFHAPTETQY
j_call: TRBJ2-1; v_call: TRBV7-2; clone_size: once; cdr3_aa: ASRLDSYNEQF
j_call: TRBJ2-3; v_call: TRBV2; clone_size: NA; cdr3_aa: ASSMGTSGSTDTQY
j_call: TRBJ2-1; v_call: TRBV4-1; clone_size: NA; cdr3_aa: ASSQDARAAYNEQF
j_call: TRBJ1-2; v_call: TRBV5-1; clone_size: NA; cdr3_aa: ASSFDPGHSFNYGYT
j_call: TRBJ2-5; v_call: TRBV30; clone_size: NA; cdr3_aa: AWSVRRGRQGETQY
j_call: TRBJ1-3; v_call: TRBV11-3; clone_size: NA; cdr3_aa: ASTVGPTGNTIY
j_call: TRBJ1-1; v_call: TRBV6-5; clone_size: few; cdr3_aa: ASSGFAPNTEAF
j_call: TRBJ2-5; v_call: TRBV7-2; clone_size: few; cdr3_aa: ASLRPQETQY
j_call: TRBJ1-4; v_call: TRBV20-1; clone_size: NA; cdr3_aa: SARAGNSHEKLF
j_call: TRBJ2-5; v_call: TRBV7-3; clone_size: NA; cdr3_aa: ASSGQGFPETQY